This T cell receptor beta chain was obtained from a study of T cells in Graves' hyperthyroidism and ophthalmopathy. Study-level findings and limits: Researchers report that a 13 V-J model separated ophthalmopathy from stable hyperthyroidism.

RNA transcripts provided the source from which TCR beta CDR3 regions were amplified. Using the HTBI primer set, a first-round RT-PCR was run on the TCR CDR3. MiXCR was run by TCRdb on the multiplex PCR reads, yielding one entry per CDR3 protein. Found here are a few hundred thousand distinct CDR3 sequences, 15% to 18% of them singletons; the top ten hold approximately 8%. This clonotype was detected many times. No antigen is known for it. Exclusion of a patient resulted from uncontrolled infection, other autoimmune disease, pregnancy or lactation. Trimming took off 2 bases at V and 6 bases at J, with 17 bases between the two ends. The CDR3 has 16 residues. Germline CDR1 MDHEN, CDR2 SYDVKM.

The clonotype originates from a woman in her late teens or twenties with Graves' hyperthyroidism. The gene calls are TRBV28 and TRBJ1-5; D is unresolved. The sample was blood. CDR3 amino acids: CASSLGTPWLTQPQHF. The CDR3 DNA reads as TGTGCCAGCAGTTTAGGTACACCGTGGTTGACTCAGCCCCAGCATTTT.